These 28 T cell receptor beta chains were sequenced from one sample in a study of identical twins. MiXCR was run by TCRdb on the 5' RACE reads, yielding one entry per CDR3 protein. The table records some 790,000 distinct CDR3 sequences, 18% of them present only once. In addition, the sample was reused for a study of T cells expressing NK-cell markers.

What was sequenced was PBMCs. All receptors come from a woman aged 18-29 years in good health.

This chain joins TRBV7-8 and TRBJ1-1; maybe TRBD1 (5 bases). CDR1 and CDR2 (germline): SGHVS, FQNEAQ. The V gene lost 3 bases and the J gene lost 6 bases, with 14 bases spanning the gap. The CDR3 sequence is 14 residues long. The chain's CDR3 is CASSFSRGRAEAFF. CDR3 in DNA: TGTGCCAGCAGCTTCTCACGGGGCAGGGCTGAAGCTTTCTTT.

This clonotype was picked up many times. The V and J genes are TRBV5-1 and TRBJ2-1, with D perhaps being TRBD1 or TRBD2 (6 bases each). Germline assignment: CDR1 SGHRS and CDR2 YFSETQ. The CDR3 has 16 residues. Trimming removed 4 bases at V and 4 bases at J, with 18 bases between. The DNA for the CDR3 is TGCGCCAGCAGCCGCGAAATTACAGGGAGGTACAATGAGCAGTTCTTC. Protein sequence: CASSREITGRYNEQFF.

CDR3: CATSRDRVAGDSYEQYF. DNA for the CDR3: TGTGCCACCAGCAGAGATCGAGTAGCGGGGGACTCCTACGAGCAGTACTTC. V usage is TRBV15 and J usage is TRBJ2-7; TRBD2 aligns across 9 bases. The CDR3 totals 17 residues. Looked up from germline, CDR1 is LNHNV and CDR2 is YYDKDF (reference sequence). The V gene end was trimmed by 0 bases and the J gene end by 0 bases; junction bases not matched to a gene: 6.

This clonotype was counted at least ten times. V is TRBV12-3 or TRBV12-4 and J is TRBJ2-7, with D uncertain. Trimming shortened V by 1 base and J by 5 bases, and 6 bases separated the two germline ends. The CDR3 runs 12 residues. The CDR3 DNA is TGTGCCAGCAGTTTAGAGGGAAACGAGCAGTACTTC. This codes for CASSLEGNEQYF.

The chain employs TRBV12-3 or TRBV12-4 and TRBJ2-7; no definite D call. This CDR3 has 12 amino acids. V was trimmed by 7 bases and J by 4 bases, leaving 11 bases between them. CDR3 in DNA: TGTGCCAGCACTCTCTTAGGGTACGAGCAGTACTTC. Residues: CASTLLGYEQYF.

The chain combines TRBV6-1 with TRBJ2-7, with 8 bases fitting TRBD1. The CDR3 sequence is 17 residues long. Trimming removed 6 bases from V and 2 bases from J; junction bases left unmatched: 15. Germline V gene lookup returns CDR1 MNHNS and CDR2 SASEGT. The CDR3 spells CASSRTGNVGFTYEQYF. DNA for the CDR3: TGTGCCAGCAGCCGGACAGGGAACGTCGGATTCACCTACGAGCAGTACTTC.

This clonotype appeared a few times. An end of the junction does not agree with germline; a read error may underlie this. This chain joins TRBV7-9 and TRBJ2-1; D is unclear. This CDR3 has 10 residues. Germline values: CDR1 SEHNR, CDR2 FQNEAQ (reference sequence). Written as DNA, the CDR3 is TGTGCCAGCAGCTTAGAACTACCGGTCTTC. Amino acid sequence: CASSLELPVF.

This clonotype has just a few counts. The rearrangement uses TRBV10-3 and TRBJ2-7; 9 bases are shared with TRBD1. Germline CDR1 is ENHRY and CDR2 is SYGVKD. The length of the CDR3 is 13 residues. The J segment lost 6 bases and the V segment lost 8 bases, leaving 8 bases of the junction unmatched. In DNA form, the CDR3 reads TGTGCCATCTCCTGGGACAGGGTCAGCGAGCAGTACTTC. Its protein is CAISWDRVSEQYF.

This clonotype was seen many times. The chain combines TRBV6-1 with TRBJ2-2; 9 bases are a match to TRBD1. The CDR3 spans 16 residues. CDR1 is MNHNS, CDR2 SASEGT, per germline. V dropped 5 bases and J dropped 8; count of bases not matched to a gene: 12. The CDR3 reads CASSRMGQGLHGELFF. The CDR3 DNA is TGTGCCAGCAGTCGGATGGGACAGGGCCTTCATGGGGAGCTGTTTTTT.

CDR3 loop: CASSRTTGIDTQYF. CDR3 DNA: TGCGCCAGCAGCCGGACGACAGGGATCGATACGCAGTATTTT. V is TRBV10-1 and J is TRBJ2-3; TRBD1 aligns across 7 bases. The junction had 9 bases not matched to a gene; V was cut back by 6 bases and J by 6 bases. The CDR3 consists of 14 residues. CDR1 is WNHNN, CDR2 SYGVQD, per germline (reference sequence).

This clonotype was counted at least ten times. The rearrangement uses TRBV6-2 or TRBV6-3 and TRBJ2-1; 8 bases line up with TRBD2. Germline V CDR1 and CDR2: MNHEY, SVGEGT. This CDR3 contains 16 residues. Unmatched junction bases numbered 5, after V lost 0 bases and J lost 4 bases. The CDR3 region has the DNA TGTGCCAGCAGTTACTCGTCTACTAGCGGTTACAATGAGCAGTTCTTC. As protein: CASSYSSTSGYNEQFF.

The chain carries TRBV5-1 and TRBJ2-5, with a possible D match to TRBD1 (6 bases). The germline CDR1 and CDR2 sequences are SGHRS and YFSETQ. The V gene lost 4 bases and the J gene lost 2 bases, with 18 bases spanning the gap. This CDR3 is 16 amino acids long. The CDR3: CASSLEVRTAQETQYF. The CDR3 DNA reads as TGCGCCAGCAGCCTCGAGGTCAGGACAGCTCAAGAGACCCAGTACTTC.

This clonotype was detected a few times. The J gene is TRBJ2-5, the V gene TRBV7-9; D is ambiguous. Germline V gene data show CDR1 as SEHNR and CDR2 as FQNEAQ (reference sequence). The CDR3 length is 14 residues. The V gene lost 6 bases and the J gene lost 3 bases, with 14 bases spanning the gap. The CDR3 DNA is TGTGCCAGCAGTCCTTGGGGAATGGAAGAGACCCAGTACTTC. This encodes CASSPWGMEETQYF.

This clonotype turned up a few times. The CDR3 nucleotides read TGCGCCAGCAGGGGACTAGCGGGGATGGTTGAGCAGTTCTTC. Its protein product is CASRGLAGMVEQFF. The V and J genes are TRBV5-1 and TRBJ2-1; 13 bases line up with TRBD2. Per the germline V gene, CDR1 is SGHRS and CDR2 is YFSETQ. The V and J ends lost 5 bases and 9 bases, in that order; junction bases with no gene match: 5. The CDR3 has 14 residues. Drawing the rest from reference TRBV5-1 and TRBJ2-1, the complete variable domain is KAGVTQTPRYLIKTRGQQVTLSCSPISGHRSVSWYQQTPGQGLQFLFEYFSETQRNKGNFPGRFSGRQFSNSRSEMNVSTLELGDSALYLCASRGLAGMVEQFFGPGTRLTVL.

The chain carries TRBV6-1 and TRBJ2-7; tentatively, D is TRBD1 (6 bases). Trimming stripped 3 bases from V and 6 bases from J, with 12 bases between. Germline lookup yields CDR1 MNHNS and CDR2 SASEGT. CDR3 length: 13 residues. This chain's CDR3 is CASSEAGAGEQYF. CDR3 nucleotides: TGTGCCAGCAGTGAGGCAGGGGCTGGCGAGCAGTACTTC.

This clonotype was seen only a few times. V and J are TRBV12-3 or TRBV12-4 and TRBJ2-7; 7 nucleotides agree with TRBD1. The CDR3 has 16 amino acids. V shed 6 bases and J 2 bases; nucleotides not matched to a gene: 13. The CDR3 loop reads CASSNRDSGRPYEQYF. DNA for the CDR3: TGTGCCAGCAGCAACCGGGACAGCGGACGTCCCTACGAGCAGTACTTC.

In this sample, this clonotype turned up a few times. The chain links TRBV12-3 or TRBV12-4 to TRBJ2-5, with D perhaps given as TRBD1 or TRBD2 (5 bases each). This CDR3 region has 14 residues. Trimming removed 6 bases from V and 3 bases from J, with 14 bases in between. This chain's CDR3 is CASREGTDKETQYF. In DNA form, the CDR3 reads TGTGCCAGCAGGGAAGGGACGGATAAAGAGACCCAGTACTTC.

This clonotype was counted a few times. V gene TRBV20-1 combines with J gene TRBJ2-7, with D possibly matching TRBD2 (5 bases). Germline V gives CDR1 DFQATT, CDR2 SNEGSKA (reference sequence). The CDR3 runs to 17 residues. V shed 0 bases and J shed 6 bases, with 24 bases lying between them. DNA for the CDR3: TGCAGTGCTAGAGATCAGTTGTGGACTCCGGGTGTTCGCGAGCAGTACTTC. Protein product: CSARDQLWTPGVREQYF.

The chain uses TRBV20-1 and TRBJ2-5; the D gene is possibly TRBD2 (5 bases). Per the germline V gene, CDR1 is DFQATT and CDR2 is SNEGSKA (reference sequence). The CDR3 has 15 residues. V lost 2 bases, J lost 0 bases, and 13 bases lay in between. The DNA for the CDR3 is TGCAGTGCTAGATTAGGAGGAGATTACCAAGAGACCCAGTACTTC. Its translation: CSARLGGDYQETQYF.

This rearrangement joins TRBV5-1 to TRBJ2-7; D call uncertain. The CDR3 has 14 amino acids. Trimming removed 1 base from V and 0 bases from J, with 8 bases in between. Germline loops: CDR1 SGHRS, CDR2 YFSETQ. DNA of the CDR3: TGCGCCAGCAGCTTGCAGGACCCCTCCTACGAGCAGTACTTC. As protein: CASSLQDPSYEQYF. Full variable domain (remainder filled in from reference TRBV5-1 and TRBJ2-7): KAGVTQTPRYLIKTRGQQVTLSCSPISGHRSVSWYQQTPGQGLQFLFEYFSETQRNKGNFPGRFSGRQFSNSRSEMNVSTLELGDSALYLCASSLQDPSYEQYFGPGTRLTVT.

This clonotype was counted at least ten times. The rearrangement joins TRBV7-9 to TRBJ1-1; TRBD1 agrees at 10 bases. From germline, CDR1 is SEHNR and CDR2 FQNEAQ (reference sequence). Trimming took 5 bases from V and 4 from J; bases not matched to a gene: 7. The CDR3 covers 15 residues. CDR3 region: CASSPSRTGGTEAFF. The CDR3 DNA reads as TGTGCCAGCAGCCCCTCTAGGACAGGGGGCACTGAAGCTTTCTTT.

In its sample, this clonotype was seen many times. The chain joins TRBV27 to TRBJ1-1, with D tentatively TRBD1 (5 bases). This CDR3 has 13 residues. Trimming left V 6 bases short and J 0 bases short, with 8 bases between. Germline-derived CDR1 and CDR2 are MNHEY and SMNVEV (reference sequence). The DNA for the CDR3 is TGTGCCAGCAGGGTGACAGTGAACACTGAAGCTTTCTTT. Residues: CASRVTVNTEAFF.

In its sample, this clonotype was seen a few times. The chain's CDR3 is CAGGQAGDTQYF. The CDR3 nucleotides are TGTGCCGGAGGACAGGCGGGCGATACGCAGTATTTT. This sequence joins TRBV6-2 or TRBV6-3 and TRBJ2-3; 7 positions agree with TRBD1. CDR1 and CDR2 (germline): MNHEY, SVGEGT. Trimming cost V 11 bases and J 6 bases; bases outside gene matches: 8. CDR3 length: 12 amino acids.

The chain uses TRBV9 and TRBJ2-5; a possible D gene is TRBD2 (6 bases). Germline V lookup: CDR1 SGDLS, CDR2 YYNGEE. The CDR3 runs 17 residues. The germline V and J ends were trimmed by 3 bases and 4 bases, with 22 bases remaining between them. The CDR3 DNA reads TGTGCCAGCAGCGCCCACGCTGTTGTAGTGGGGGGAGAGACCCAGTACTTC. This translates into CASSAHAVVVGGETQYF.

The rearrangement uses TRBV20-1 and TRBJ2-1; 10 bases are a match to TRBD2. CDR3 length equals 14 residues. Germline CDR1 reads DFQATT; CDR2 reads SNEGSKA (reference sequence). Trimming took 6 bases from V and 4 from J; bases not matched to a gene: 6. The CDR3 sequence: CSASRTSGYNEQFF. As DNA, the CDR3 is TGCAGTGCCTCTAGGACTAGCGGATACAATGAGCAGTTCTTC.

This clonotype was detected only a few times. The rearrangement uses TRBV6-1 and TRBJ2-7; the D gene is possibly TRBD2 (6 bases). Trimming shortened V by 11 bases and J by 2 bases, and 19 bases separated the two germline ends. Germline V gene data show CDR1 as MNHNS and CDR2 as SASEGT. The CDR3 runs to 14 residues. CDR3 sequence (DNA): TGTGCCTCCCGAGGAGGGATCATGCCCTACGAGCAGTACTTC. This codes for CASRGGIMPYEQYF.

This clonotype was observed at least ten times. V is TRBV20-1 and J is TRBJ1-6, with 7 positions matching TRBD1. V lost 0 bases and J lost 10; bases outside the gene matches: 6. Germline CDR1 reads DFQATT; CDR2 reads SNEGSKA (reference sequence). This CDR3 is 14 amino acids long. The CDR3 region is CSARDQGGGSPLHF. The DNA of the CDR3 is TGCAGTGCTAGAGATCAGGGGGGGGGATCACCCCTCCACTTT.

V usage is TRBV11-2 and J usage is TRBJ2-7, with 9 bases aligning to TRBD1. The CDR3 spans 15 residues. Germline trimming cut 5 bases from V and 5 bases from J; bases unmatched to any gene: 10. The germline V gene has CDR1 SGHAT and CDR2 FQNNGV. The CDR3 DNA reads as TGTGCCAGCAGCCCCGGGGGACAGGGTCGCAACGAGCAGTACTTC. It encodes CASSPGGQGRNEQYF. The whole variable domain, filled in from reference TRBV11-2 and TRBJ2-7, reads EAGVAQSPRYKIIEKRQSVAFWCNPISGHATLYWYQQILGQGPKLLIQFQNNGVVDDSQLPKDRFSAERLKGVDSTLKIQPAKLEDSAVYLCASSPGGQGRNEQYFGPGTRLTVT.